Below, 2 T cell receptor beta chains from the same sample are listed, as sequenced in a study of T cell repertoires in cytomegalovirus infection. MiXCR, applied by TCRdb to the reads, yields one record per CDR3 protein. The sample has roughly 500,000 distinct CDR3 sequences; 40% to 50% are singletons. Antigen specificity for these receptors is unknown. Sequenced material: cultured PBMCs, taken from culture after CMV antigen stimulation. These receptors were obtained from a human donor in good health (CMV status not recorded). Some clones in this sample may be carry-over from other donors' samples.

This clonotype was found once. The J gene is TRBJ2-3, the V gene TRBV24-1, with 10 nucleotides matching TRBD2. CDR1 is KGHDR, CDR2 SFDVKD, per germline. This CDR3 is built from 16 residues. With 3 bases clipped from V and 2 bases from J, the junction kept 4 bases outside the gene matches. The CDR3 loop is CATSDPSGGDTDTQYF. The DNA of the CDR3 is TGTGCCACCAGTGATCCCAGCGGGGGGGACACAGATACGCAGTATTTT.

There are many counts of this clonotype. The rearrangement links TRBV7-2 to TRBJ2-1, with D tentatively TRBD1 (5 bases). Germline V gives CDR1 SGHTA, CDR2 FQGNSA. Trimming pared 5 bases from V and 4 bases from J, leaving 9 bases between. This CDR3 spans 13 amino acids. The CDR3 DNA reads as TGTGCCAGCAGCGAAAGGGGTTACAATGAGCAGTTCTTC. Amino acids: CASSERGYNEQFF.